The present entry profiles one T cell receptor (beta chain) with its context. This sample is drawn from a study of OX40 agonist ivuxolimab in advanced cancers. Overall study context: Therapy given before enrollment (anti-PD-1, anti-PD-L1 or anti-CTLA-4) was allowed, and roughly 42% had some.

CDR1 is MNHNS and CDR2 is SASEGT in the germline V gene. This CDR3 is built from 14 residues. With V trimmed by 0 bases and J by 8 bases, 4 bases remained unmatched. Sampling times: baseline, cycle 4 day 1, cycle 7 day 1. This table comes from immunoSEQ multiplex PCR, and its TCRdb copy is limited to in-frame clones, with some not included. The table lists 65,000 to 75,000 clones, 90% to 95% of them singletons. J is TRBJ1-3 and V is TRBV6-1; 7 bases agree with TRBD1. This clonotype originated in an adult with an advanced solid tumor such as melanoma, head and neck, liver or kidney cancer. The sample here was CD4+ or CD8+ T cells sorted from blood, taken in a trial of the OX40 agonist ivuxolimab. The CDR3 sequence: CASSEAYRGYTIYF. In DNA, the CDR3 is TGTGCCAGCAGTGAAGCTTACAGGGGTTACACCATATATTTT.